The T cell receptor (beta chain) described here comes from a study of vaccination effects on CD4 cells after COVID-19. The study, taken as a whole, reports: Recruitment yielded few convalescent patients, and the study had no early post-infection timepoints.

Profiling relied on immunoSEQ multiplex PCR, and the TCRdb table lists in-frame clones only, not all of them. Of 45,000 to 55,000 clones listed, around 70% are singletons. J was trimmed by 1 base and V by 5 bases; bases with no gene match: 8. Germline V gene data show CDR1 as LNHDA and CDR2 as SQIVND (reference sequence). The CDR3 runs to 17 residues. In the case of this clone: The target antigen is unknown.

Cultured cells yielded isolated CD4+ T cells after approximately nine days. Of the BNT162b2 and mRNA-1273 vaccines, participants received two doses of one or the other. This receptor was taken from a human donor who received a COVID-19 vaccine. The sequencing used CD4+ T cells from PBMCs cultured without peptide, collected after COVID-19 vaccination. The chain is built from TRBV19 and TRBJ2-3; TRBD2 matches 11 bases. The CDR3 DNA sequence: TGTGCCAGTAGTCCCAGTAGCGGGAGGGCCGGCACAGATACGCAGTATTTT. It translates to CASSPSSGRAGTDTQYF.